This T cell receptor beta chain was profiled in a study of blood T cell repertoires in COVID-19. The ends were cut back, 3 bases at V and 1 base at J, with 13 bases in the middle. Germline values: CDR1 SGHRS, CDR2 YFSETQ. The CDR3 totals 15 residues. The protocol was immunoSEQ multiplex PCR, while the TCRdb copy is restricted to in-frame clones and leaves out a portion. The sample has more than 400,000 clones; around 90% are singletons. This chain uses TRBV5-1 with TRBJ1-1; D is unresolved. The sequencing input was PBMCs or T cells enriched from blood (not recorded which). The receptor was derived from a man aged 18-30 years who had recovered from COVID-19. CDR3 region: CASSSSVAGNTEAFF. The CDR3, as DNA: TGCGCCAGCAGCTCATCGGTCGCAGGGAACACTGAAGCTTTCTTT. Supplemented by reference TRBV5-1 and TRBJ1-1, the full variable domain reads KAGVTQTPRYLIKTRGQQVTLSCSPISGHRSVSWYQQTPGQGLQFLFEYFSETQRNKGNFPGRFSGRQFSNSRSEMNVSTLELGDSALYLCASSSSVAGNTEAFFGQGTRLTVV.